What follows describes a single T cell receptor (beta chain). It has no known antigen specificity. No much larger clone exists at a distance of one base, and base qualities are not known. The method behind the library was the immunoSEQ multiplex PCR assay. TCRdb took this table from immuneACCESS and kept in-frame rearrangements with V and J called. Such tables lack part of the clones; where checked against another copy, unresolved V genes explain under half of the gap, and the rest is unexplained. The sample records roughly 88,000 clones, 92% of which are singletons. More than 1.5% of the sample is taken by the ten largest. This record belongs to a study of T cell changes during pregnancy in multiple sclerosis (dated by TCRdb to about 2019). Describing the broader study: Changes in the T cell repertoire over the course of pregnancy were examined in this study in women with multiple sclerosis.

Via the germline V gene, CDR1 is SGHAT and CDR2 FQNNGV. The CDR3 starts with the cysteine, ends with the phenylalanine, and has 15 residues. Here the CDR3 DNA is all that survives: 45 bases in frame from base 1. Between the V and J ends, shortened by 5 bases and 1 base respectively, the junction contains 11 bases. Specimen: peripheral blood, collected in the first trimester of pregnancy. This chain is built from TRBV11-2 and TRBJ1-4; TRBD1 is possibly the D segment (5 matching bases). This clonotype was obtained from a female donor with multiple sclerosis, enrolled in a pregnancy study. The CDR3: CASSPQGVTNEKLFF. The nucleotides are TGTGCCAGCAGCCCACAAGGGGTAACTAATGAAAAACTGTTTTTT.